The entry below describes one T cell receptor (beta chain). The table came from immunoSEQ multiplex PCR; TCRdb's copy has only in-frame clones and leaves some out. Among around 150,000 clones, less than 95% were seen once, and the ten largest hold approximately 6.3%. This specimen comes from a study of T cell responses to AZD1222 COVID-19 vaccine. Per the germline V gene, CDR1 is SGHDT and CDR2 is YYEEEE. J gave up 3 bases and V 4 bases, and 8 bases lay outside the gene matches. CDR3 size: 16 residues. The material sequenced was peripheral blood, taken 28 days after the second AZD1222 dose. The clonotype comes from an adult who received the AZD1222 COVID-19 vaccine. The V gene is TRBV5-6, the J gene TRBJ1-4; TRBD1 agrees at 8 bases. The CDR3 reads CASSLSRGRANEKLFF. The CDR3 bases are TGTGCCAGCAGCCTTTCCAGGGGGCGCGCTAATGAAAAACTGTTTTTT. Together with reference TRBV5-6 and TRBJ1-4, the CDR3 gives the full variable domain: DAGVTQSPTHLIKTRGQQVTLRCSPKSGHDTVSWYQQALGQGPQFIFQYYEEEERQRGNFPDRFSGHQFPNYSSELNVNALLLGDSALYLCASSLSRGRANEKLFFGSGTQLSVL.